Given below is one TCR beta chain in context. No antigen is known for it. A process of 5'RACE template switching, which added a universal primer site and UMIs, was used to make TCR cDNA. Each CDR3 protein gets one entry after TCRdb re-called the 5' RACE reads with MiXCR. The sample yields 100,000 to 150,000 distinct CDR3 sequences, over 12% seen once. This sample is part of a study of T cells after yellow fever vaccination. In the study overall: With SMART-Seq v4 Ultra Low Input, the fractions containing low cell numbers were prepared.

Overall study findings and caveats: Booster sampling recovered most clones from primary vaccination (approximately 97% CD4, approximately 90% CD8). Contamination of FACS-sorted repertoires by abundant clonotypes from the bulk population could occur.

Sequenced here: CD8+ T cells sorted from PBMCs, sampled 5 days after the yellow fever booster vaccination. The sequence was collected from a young man who received the YFV17D yellow fever vaccine.

The CDR3 sequence: CASSFLPAEQYF. The CDR3 DNA reads TGTGCCAGCAGCTTTCTTCCCGCGGAGCAGTACTTC. The rearrangement uses TRBV7-9 and TRBJ2-7; unclear D gene. The CDR3 has 12 residues. Germline V CDR1 and CDR2: SEHNR, FQNEAQ (reference sequence). Trimming cost V 3 bases and J 7 bases, with 10 bases left between them.